This T cell receptor beta chain was recovered during a study of Ad26.COV2.S vaccination and SARS-CoV-2 variants. About the research overall: The study gave Ad26.COV2.S intramuscularly, once or twice 56 days apart.

Treatment defined: over 15 received Ad26.COV2.S at low or high dose, single or two shots; about 5 received placebo; per-sample allocation not given. The study sampled participants on day 63 after the first vaccine or placebo injection. With respect to this clone: Its cognate antigen is unknown.

Study outcomes and limitations: The TCR-based breadth and depth measures might underestimate overall T cell responses. Vaccinees reportedly had broad spike-specific CD8+ and CD4+ T cell responses.

The CDR3 totals 14 residues. The V end lost 6 bases, the J end lost 1 base, and 10 bases lay between the germline ends. The germline V gene has CDR1 SGHNT and CDR2 YENEEA. Sequencing was performed with immunoSEQ multiplex PCR; in TCRdb, only in-frame clones are kept and a portion is missing. The sample contains 400,000 to 500,000 clones, roughly nine tenths of which appear only once. This TCR was sampled from a person between 18 and 60 years old who received the Ad26.COV2.S COVID-19 vaccine or a placebo. The source material was peripheral blood, sampled in a trial of Ad26.COV2.S vaccine versus placebo. The chain couples TRBV11-3 to TRBJ2-1; TRBD1 might be the D (6 bases). The CDR3 sequence is CASRQGGSYNEQFF. The CDR3 coding sequence is TGTGCCAGCAGACAGGGTGGTTCCTACAATGAGCAGTTCTTC.